This TCR beta chain was retrieved from a study of cytomegalovirus exposure and HLA in healthy donors. Primers included in the PCR were 60 Vbeta and 13 Jbeta primers. Assay used: immunoSEQ multiplex PCR; TCRdb lists only in-frame clones, some missing. The sample has about 200,000 clones; roughly 13% are singletons. V was shortened by 3 bases and J by 6 bases, with 12 bases between the two germline ends. Germline values: CDR1 KGHSH, CDR2 LQKENI. The CDR3 loop spans 15 amino acids. This clonotype was obtained from a man in his forties or fifties in good health and CMV-seropositive. The specimen was PBMCs. The rearrangement links TRBV18 to TRBJ1-6; D not certain. The CDR3 nucleotides are TGTGCCAGCTCACCTCGAGACATGGCTAATTCACCCCTCCACTTT. Translating gives CASSPRDMANSPLHF. Variable domain in full (rest from reference TRBV18 and TRBJ1-6): NAGVMQNPRHLVRRRGQEARLRCSPMKGHSHVYWYRQLPEEGLKFMVYLQKENIIDESGMPKERFSAEFPKEGPSILRIQQVVRGDSAAYFCASSPRDMANSPLHFGNGTRLTVT.